This T cell receptor beta chain was identified in a study of T cell changes during pregnancy in multiple sclerosis. Repertoires were generated with immunoSEQ multiplex PCR, while TCRdb's copy carries only in-frame clones and drops some. The sample holds roughly 30,000 clones, more than 70% seen once. CDR1 MNHEY and CDR2 SMNVEV come from the germline V gene (reference sequence). The ends were cut back, 2 bases at V and 8 bases at J, with 15 bases in the middle. This CDR3 is built from 14 residues. Source: CD8+ T cells from peripheral blood mononuclear cells, taken after pregnancy. The V gene is TRBV27, the J gene TRBJ1-2; no clear D gene. The receptor was isolated from a female donor with multiple sclerosis, enrolled in a pregnancy study. This CDR3 is CASSLNPATGGYTF. CDR3 nucleotide sequence: TGTGCCAGCAGTTTAAACCCGGCCACGGGAGGCTACACCTTC.